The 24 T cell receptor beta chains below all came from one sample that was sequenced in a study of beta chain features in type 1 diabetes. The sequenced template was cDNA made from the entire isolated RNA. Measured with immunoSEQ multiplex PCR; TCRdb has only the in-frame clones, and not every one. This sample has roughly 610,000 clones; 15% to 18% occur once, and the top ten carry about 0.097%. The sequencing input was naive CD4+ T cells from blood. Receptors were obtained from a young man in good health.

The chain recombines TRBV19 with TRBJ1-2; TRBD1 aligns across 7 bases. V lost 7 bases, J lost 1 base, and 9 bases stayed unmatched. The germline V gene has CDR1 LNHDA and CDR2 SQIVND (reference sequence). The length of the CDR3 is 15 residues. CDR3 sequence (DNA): TGTGCCAGTAAAACCCCGACAGGGAGTAACTATGGCTACACCTTC. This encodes CASKTPTGSNYGYTF.

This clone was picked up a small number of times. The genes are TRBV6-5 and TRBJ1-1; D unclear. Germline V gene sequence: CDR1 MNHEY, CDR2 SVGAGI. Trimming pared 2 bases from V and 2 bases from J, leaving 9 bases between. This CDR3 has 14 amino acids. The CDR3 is CASSYEQRNTEAFF. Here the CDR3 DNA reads TGTGCCAGCAGTTACGAACAACGAAACACTGAAGCTTTCTTT.

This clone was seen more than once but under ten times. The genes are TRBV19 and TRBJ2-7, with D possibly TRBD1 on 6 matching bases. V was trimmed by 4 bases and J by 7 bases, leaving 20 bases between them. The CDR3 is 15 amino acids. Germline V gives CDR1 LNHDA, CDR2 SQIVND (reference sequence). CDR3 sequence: CASSRTAGRGGEQYF. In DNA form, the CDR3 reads TGTGCCAGTAGTAGGACGGCGGGCAGGGGTGGGGAGCAGTACTTC.

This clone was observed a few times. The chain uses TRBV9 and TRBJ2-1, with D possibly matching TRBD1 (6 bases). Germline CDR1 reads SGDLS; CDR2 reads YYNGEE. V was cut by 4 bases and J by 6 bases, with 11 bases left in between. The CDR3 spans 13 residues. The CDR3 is CASSPDRINEQFF. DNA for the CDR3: TGTGCCAGCAGCCCCGACAGGATCAATGAGCAGTTCTTC. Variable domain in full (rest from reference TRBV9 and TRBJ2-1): DSGVTQTPKHLITATGQRVTLRCSPRSGDLSVYWYQQSLDQGLQFLIQYYNGEERAKGNILERFSAQQFPDLHSELNLSSLELGDSALYFCASSPDRINEQFFGPGTRLTVL.

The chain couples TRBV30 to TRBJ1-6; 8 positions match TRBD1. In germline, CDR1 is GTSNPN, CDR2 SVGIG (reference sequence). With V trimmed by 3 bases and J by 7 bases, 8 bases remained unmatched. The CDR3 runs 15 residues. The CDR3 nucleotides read TGTGCCTGGAGCCTGGACAGGGCTGAAAATTCACCCCTCCACTTT. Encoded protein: CAWSLDRAENSPLHF. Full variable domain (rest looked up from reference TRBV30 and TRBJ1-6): SQTIHQWPATLVQPVGSPLSLECTVEGTSNPNLYWYRQAAGRGLQLLFYSVGIGQISSEVPQNLSASRPQDRQFILSSKKLLLSDSGFYLCAWSLDRAENSPLHFGNGTRLTVT.

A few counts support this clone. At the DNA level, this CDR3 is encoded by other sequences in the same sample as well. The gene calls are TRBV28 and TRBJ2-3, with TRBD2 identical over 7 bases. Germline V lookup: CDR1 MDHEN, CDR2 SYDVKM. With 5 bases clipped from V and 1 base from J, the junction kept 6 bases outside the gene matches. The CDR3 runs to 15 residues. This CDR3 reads CASSPAGLGTDTQYF. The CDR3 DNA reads TGTGCCAGCAGTCCAGCGGGACTTGGCACAGATACGCAGTATTTT.

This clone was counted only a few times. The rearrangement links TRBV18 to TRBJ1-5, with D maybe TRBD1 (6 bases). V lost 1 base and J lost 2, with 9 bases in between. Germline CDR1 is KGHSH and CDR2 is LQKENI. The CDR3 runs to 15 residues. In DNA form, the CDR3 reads TGTGCCAGCTCACCACAGGGGGTAGGCAATCAGCCCCAGCATTTT. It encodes CASSPQGVGNQPQHF.

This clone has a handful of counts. CDR3 DNA: TGCAGTGCTAGAGTGGGGGACTGGTACTTC. Encoded protein: CSARVGDWYF. The chain employs TRBV20-1 and TRBJ2-7; weak D call: TRBD2 (6 bases). The CDR3 extends over 10 amino acids. The V end was cut by 1 base, the J end by 12 bases, with 10 bases between. The germline CDR1 and CDR2 sequences are DFQATT and SNEGSKA (reference sequence).

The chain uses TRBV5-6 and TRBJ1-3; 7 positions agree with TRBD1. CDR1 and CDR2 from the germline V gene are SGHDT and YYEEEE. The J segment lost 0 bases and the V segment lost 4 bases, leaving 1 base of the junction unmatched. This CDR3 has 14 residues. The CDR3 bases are TGTGCCAGCAGCCGACAGGGCTCTGGAAACACCATATATTTT. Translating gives CASSRQGSGNTIYF.

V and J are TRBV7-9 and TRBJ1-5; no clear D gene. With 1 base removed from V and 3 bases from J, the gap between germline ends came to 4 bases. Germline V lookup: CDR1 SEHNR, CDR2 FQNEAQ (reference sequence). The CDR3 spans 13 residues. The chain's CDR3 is CASSLGDNQPQHF. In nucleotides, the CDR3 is TGTGCCAGCAGCTTAGGTGACAATCAGCCCCAGCATTTT.

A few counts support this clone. CDR3 amino acids: CASSSGLAGVEFF. The CDR3 DNA sequence: TGTGCCAGCTCCTCGGGACTAGCGGGAGTGGAGTTCTTC. The gene calls are TRBV18 and TRBJ2-1; TRBD2 matches 14 bases. Germline CDR1 is KGHSH and CDR2 is LQKENI. Trimming cost V 6 bases and J 14 bases; bases outside gene matches: 6. CDR3 length: 13 residues.

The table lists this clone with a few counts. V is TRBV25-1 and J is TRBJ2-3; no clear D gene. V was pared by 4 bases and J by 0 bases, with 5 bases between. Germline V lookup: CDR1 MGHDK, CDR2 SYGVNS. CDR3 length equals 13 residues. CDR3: CASSGTSTDTQYF. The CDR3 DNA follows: TGTGCCAGCAGTGGAACTAGCACAGATACGCAGTATTTT.

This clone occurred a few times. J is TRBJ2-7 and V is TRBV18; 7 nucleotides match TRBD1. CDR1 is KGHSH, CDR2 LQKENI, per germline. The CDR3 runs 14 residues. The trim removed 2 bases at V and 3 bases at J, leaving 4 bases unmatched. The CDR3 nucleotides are TGTGCCAGCTCACCAGTTGGGACAGTCTACGAGCAGTACTTC. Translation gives CASSPVGTVYEQYF. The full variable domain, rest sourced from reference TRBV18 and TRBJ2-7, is NAGVMQNPRHLVRRRGQEARLRCSPMKGHSHVYWYRQLPEEGLKFMVYLQKENIIDESGMPKERFSAEFPKEGPSILRIQQVVRGDSAAYFCASSPVGTVYEQYFGPGTRLTVT.

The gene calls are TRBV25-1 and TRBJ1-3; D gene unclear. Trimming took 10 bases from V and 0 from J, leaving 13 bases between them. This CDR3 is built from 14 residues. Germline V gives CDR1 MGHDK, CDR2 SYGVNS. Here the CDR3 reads CATPLRSSGNTIYF. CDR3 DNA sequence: TGTGCCACCCCCCTGAGGAGCTCTGGAAACACCATATATTTT.

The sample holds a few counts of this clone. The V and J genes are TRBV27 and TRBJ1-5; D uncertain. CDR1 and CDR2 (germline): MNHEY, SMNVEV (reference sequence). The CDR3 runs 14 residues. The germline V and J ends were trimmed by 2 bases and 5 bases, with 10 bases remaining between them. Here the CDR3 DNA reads TGTGCCAGCAGTTTAAGGGCGGCCGATCAGCCCCAGCATTTT. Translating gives CASSLRAADQPQHF.

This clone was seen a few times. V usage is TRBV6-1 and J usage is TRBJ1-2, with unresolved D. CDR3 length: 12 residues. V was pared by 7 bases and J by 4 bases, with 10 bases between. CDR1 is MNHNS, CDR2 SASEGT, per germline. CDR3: CASKREGYGYTF. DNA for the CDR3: TGTGCCAGCAAAAGGGAGGGCTATGGCTACACCTTC.

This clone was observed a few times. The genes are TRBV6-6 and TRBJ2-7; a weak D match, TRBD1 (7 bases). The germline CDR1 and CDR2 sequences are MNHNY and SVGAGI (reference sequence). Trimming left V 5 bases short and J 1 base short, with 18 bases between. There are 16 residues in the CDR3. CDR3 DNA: TGTGCCAGCAGTCTTAGGGGGGACAGCCTTTCCTACGAGCAGTACTTC. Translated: CASSLRGDSLSYEQYF.

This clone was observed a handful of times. The CDR3 protein is CAITRLADTGELFF. The CDR3 nucleotides are TGTGCCATCACTCGACTAGCGGACACCGGGGAGCTGTTTTTT. The rearrangement joins TRBV10-3 to TRBJ2-2, with TRBD2 matching over 9 bases. Germline loops: CDR1 ENHRY, CDR2 SYGVKD. The CDR3 is 14 amino acids. Unmatched junction bases numbered 3, after V lost 7 bases and J lost 3 bases.

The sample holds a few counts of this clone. CDR3 region: CATSRDMGGGQPQHF. DNA of the CDR3: TGTGCCACCAGCAGAGATATGGGGGGGGGACAGCCCCAGCATTTT. This chain joins TRBV15 and TRBJ1-5; D possibly corresponds to TRBD1 (5 bases). The V and J ends lost 0 bases and 7 bases respectively, with 13 bases between them. CDR1 and CDR2 (germline): LNHNV, YYDKDF (reference sequence). There are 15 residues in the CDR3.

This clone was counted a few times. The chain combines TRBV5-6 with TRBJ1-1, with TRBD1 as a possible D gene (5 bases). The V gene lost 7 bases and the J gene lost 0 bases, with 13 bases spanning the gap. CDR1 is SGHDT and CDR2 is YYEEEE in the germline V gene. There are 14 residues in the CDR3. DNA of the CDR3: TGTGCCAGCGACCGACAGCCGATGAACACTGAAGCTTTCTTT. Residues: CASDRQPMNTEAFF. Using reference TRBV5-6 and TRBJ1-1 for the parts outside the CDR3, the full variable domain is DAGVTQSPTHLIKTRGQQVTLRCSPKSGHDTVSWYQQALGQGPQFIFQYYEEEERQRGNFPDRFSGHQFPNYSSELNVNALLLGDSALYLCASDRQPMNTEAFFGQGTRLTVV.

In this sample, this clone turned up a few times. CDR3 in amino acids: CASSGRVDGYTF. CDR3 bases: TGTGCCAGCTCGGGCAGGGTTGATGGCTACACCTTC. The chain couples TRBV18 to TRBJ1-2, with a possible D match to TRBD1 (5 bases). CDR1 KGHSH and CDR2 LQKENI come from the germline V gene. The CDR3 is 12 residues long. The germline V and J ends were trimmed by 6 bases and 6 bases, with 11 bases remaining between them. Combining the CDR3 with reference TRBV18 and TRBJ1-2 gives the whole variable domain NAGVMQNPRHLVRRRGQEARLRCSPMKGHSHVYWYRQLPEEGLKFMVYLQKENIIDESGMPKERFSAEFPKEGPSILRIQQVVRGDSAAYFCASSGRVDGYTFGSGTRLTVV.

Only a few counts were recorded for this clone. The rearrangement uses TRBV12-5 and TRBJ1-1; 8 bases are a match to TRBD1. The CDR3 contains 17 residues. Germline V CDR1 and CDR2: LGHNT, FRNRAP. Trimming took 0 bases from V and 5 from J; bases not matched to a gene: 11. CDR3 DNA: TGTGCTAGTGGTTTGGTACTGGGCGGACAGGGAGGGACTGAAGCTTTCTTT. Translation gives CASGLVLGGQGGTEAFF.

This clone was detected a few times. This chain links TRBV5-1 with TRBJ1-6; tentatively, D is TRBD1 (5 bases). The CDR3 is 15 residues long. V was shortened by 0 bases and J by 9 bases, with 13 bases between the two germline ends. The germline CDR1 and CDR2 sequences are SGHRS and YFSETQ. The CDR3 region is CASSLARGVPSPLHF. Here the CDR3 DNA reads TGCGCCAGCAGCTTGGCGAGAGGGGTTCCTTCACCCCTCCACTTT.

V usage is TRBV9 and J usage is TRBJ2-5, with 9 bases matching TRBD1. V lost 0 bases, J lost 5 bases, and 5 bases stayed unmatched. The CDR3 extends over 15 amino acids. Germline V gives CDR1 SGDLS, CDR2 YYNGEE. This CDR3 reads CASSVDRGRLETQYF. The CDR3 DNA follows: TGTGCCAGCAGCGTAGACAGGGGGCGATTGGAGACCCAGTACTTC.